This entry lists 30 T cell receptor beta chains sequenced from one sample in a study of OX40 agonist ivuxolimab in advanced cancers. Clones were read by immunoSEQ multiplex PCR, and TCRdb kept only the in-frame ones, dropping some. The sample holds 65,000 to 75,000 clones, 88% seen once. The starting material was CD4+ or CD8+ T cells sorted from blood, obtained in a trial of the OX40 agonist ivuxolimab. The receptors originated from an adult with an advanced solid tumor such as melanoma, head and neck, liver or kidney cancer.

The V gene is TRBV18, the J gene TRBJ2-1; perhaps TRBD2 as D (6 bases). This CDR3 has 12 residues. Germline CDR1 KGHSH, CDR2 LQKENI. Trimming cost V 2 bases and J 15 bases, with 14 bases left between them. The CDR3 spells CASSPEEGFPFF. The CDR3 coding sequence is TGTGCCAGCTCACCAGAGGAGGGGTTTCCGTTCTTC.

This sequence joins TRBV27 and TRBJ1-5; 8 positions agree with TRBD1. J gave up 6 bases and V 2 bases, and 9 bases lay outside the gene matches. This CDR3 has 16 residues. CDR1 and CDR2 (germline): MNHEY, SMNVEV (reference sequence). The CDR3 DNA reads TGTGCCAGCAGTTTAAAAGGTCCAGGGGGCCGTCAGCCCCAGCATTTT. Amino acids: CASSLKGPGGRQPQHF.

The chain has TRBV19 and TRBJ1-1; TRBD1 might be the D (5 bases). Germline assignment: CDR1 LNHDA and CDR2 SQIVND (reference sequence). CDR3 length equals 14 residues. The V and J ends lost 2 bases and 1 base respectively, with 8 bases between them. CDR3 sequence reads: CASSIQGGNTEAFF. The CDR3 DNA reads as TGTGCCAGTAGTATACAGGGCGGGAACACTGAAGCTTTCTTT.

This sequence joins TRBV11-1 and TRBJ2-7; 13 bases align to TRBD2. The CDR3 totals 15 residues. CDR1 is SGHAT, CDR2 FQDESV, per germline (reference sequence). V gave up 8 bases and J gave up 4 bases; unmatched junction bases: 8. The CDR3 reads CASQTGTSGIYEQYF. The CDR3 DNA reads TGTGCCAGCCAGACCGGGACTAGCGGGATTTACGAGCAGTACTTC.

The rearrangement joins TRBV28 to TRBJ1-1; TRBD1 agrees at 8 bases. Germline assignment: CDR1 MDHEN and CDR2 SYDVKM. V was clipped by 6 bases and J by 0 bases; unmatched bases: 3. This CDR3 is built from 14 residues. The CDR3 DNA is TGTGCCAGCAGAATGGGACAGGTGAACACTGAAGCTTTCTTT. This translates into CASRMGQVNTEAFF.

The chain links TRBV28 to TRBJ1-2, with 9 bases identical to TRBD1. The CDR3 is 17 amino acids. The germline V gene has CDR1 MDHEN and CDR2 SYDVKM. V dropped 2 bases and J dropped 7; count of bases not matched to a gene: 14. CDR3 nucleotides: TGTGCCAGCAGTTTAGAGGGGGACAGGGCTAATCTTGGTGGCTACACCTTC. The encoded protein is CASSLEGDRANLGGYTF.

This chain links TRBV7-9 with TRBJ2-1, with D possibly TRBD2 on 6 matching bases. V dropped 2 bases and J dropped 5 bases, with 10 bases sitting between them. This CDR3 has 14 residues. Germline V CDR1 and CDR2: SEHNR, FQNEAQ (reference sequence). In DNA form, the CDR3 reads TGTGCCAGCAGCTTACGGGAGACTAACAATGAGCAGTTCTTC. Residues: CASSLRETNNEQFF.

V and J are TRBV11-2 and TRBJ1-4; D remains unclear. Germline CDR1 and CDR2: SGHAT and FQNNGV. The CDR3 covers 13 residues. Trimming took off 1 base at V and 3 bases at J, with 3 bases between the two ends. The CDR3 loop reads CASSLGANEKLFF. CDR3 coding DNA: TGTGCCAGCAGCTTAGGGGCTAATGAAAAACTGTTTTTT.

The CDR3 here is CASSYSGGQDKGYTF. Written as DNA, the CDR3 is TGTGCCAGCAGTTACTCGGGGGGACAGGACAAGGGCTACACCTTC. The chain is built from TRBV6-5 and TRBJ1-2; TRBD1 aligns across 8 bases. The V segment lost 0 bases and the J segment 8 bases; nucleotides outside the gene matches: 8. CDR3 size: 15 residues. CDR1 is MNHEY and CDR2 is SVGAGI in the germline V gene.

The V call is TRBV25-1, the J call TRBJ1-6, with D unresolved. Germline CDR1 is MGHDK and CDR2 is SYGVNS. The CDR3 length is 13 residues. V lost 6 bases, J lost 8 bases, and 11 bases lay in between. CDR3 amino acids: CASRRSTDSPLHF. The CDR3, as DNA: TGTGCCAGCAGAAGGAGTACGGATTCACCCCTCCACTTT.

This chain links TRBV30 with TRBJ2-1; the match to TRBD2 covers 10 bases. V was clipped by 3 bases and J by 7 bases; unmatched bases: 6. The CDR3 runs to 14 residues. Germline CDR1 is GTSNPN and CDR2 is SVGIG (reference sequence). The CDR3 sequence: CAWSRLAGYNEQFF. The CDR3 nucleotides read TGTGCCTGGAGCCGACTAGCGGGCTATAATGAGCAGTTCTTC.

The genes are TRBV30 and TRBJ1-2, with D perhaps TRBD1 (6 bases). The germline CDR1 and CDR2 sequences are GTSNPN and SVGIG (reference sequence). Trimming removed 2 bases at V and 4 bases at J, with 14 bases between. This CDR3 region has 14 residues. The CDR3 nucleotides read TGTGCCTGGAGTTCGGGGGGCAGCCTCTATGGCTACACCTTC. This codes for CAWSSGGSLYGYTF.

The chain recombines TRBV6-5 with TRBJ1-2; D gene unclear. V dropped 2 bases and J dropped 4 bases, with 17 bases sitting between them. The CDR3 loop spans 16 amino acids. Germline assignment: CDR1 MNHEY and CDR2 SVGAGI. The CDR3 is CASSYLSGVVGYGYTF. DNA of the CDR3: TGTGCCAGCAGTTACCTCTCGGGCGTGGTCGGCTATGGCTACACCTTC.

The chain uses TRBV18 and TRBJ2-7; D is uncertain. CDR3 size: 13 residues. Deletions cut 4 bases from V and 2 bases from J, with 9 bases between. Germline CDR1 KGHSH, CDR2 LQKENI. Here the CDR3 DNA reads TGTGCCAGCTCACAGGGTTCCACCTACGAGCAGTACTTC. Amino acid sequence: CASSQGSTYEQYF.

Only one count was recorded for this clone. V is TRBV7-2 and J is TRBJ1-3; 11 positions agree with TRBD1. The germline CDR1 and CDR2 sequences are SGHTA and FQGNSA. The CDR3 spans 16 residues. The J segment lost 3 bases and the V segment lost 5 bases, leaving 6 bases of the junction unmatched. The CDR3 DNA follows: TGTGCCAGCAGCCCCAGGACAGGGGGCTATGGAAACACCATATATTTT. It is translated as CASSPRTGGYGNTIYF. The full variable domain, in which reference TRBV7-2 and TRBJ1-3 provide the parts outside the CDR3, is GAGVSQSPSNKVTEKGKDVELRCDPISGHTALYWYRQSLGQGLEFLIYFQGNSAPDKSGLPSDRFSAERTGGSVSTLTIQRTQQEDSAVYLCASSPRTGGYGNTIYFGEGSWLTVV.

The chain joins TRBV11-2 to TRBJ2-1; the D gene is possibly TRBD2 (6 bases). This CDR3 is built from 17 residues. Per germline, CDR1 SGHAT and CDR2 FQNNGV. V was shortened by 5 bases and J by 4 bases, with 21 bases between the two germline ends. CDR3 DNA: TGTGCCAGCAGCCCCCAACTCGCGGGAAGCAGGTACAATGAGCAGTTCTTC. This encodes CASSPQLAGSRYNEQFF. Full variable domain (remainder filled in from reference TRBV11-2 and TRBJ2-1): EAGVAQSPRYKIIEKRQSVAFWCNPISGHATLYWYQQILGQGPKLLIQFQNNGVVDDSQLPKDRFSAERLKGVDSTLKIQPAKLEDSAVYLCASSPQLAGSRYNEQFFGPGTRLTVL.

The genes are TRBV28 and TRBJ2-6; no reliable D call. The V and J ends lost 6 bases and 4 bases respectively, with 7 bases between them. The germline V gene encodes CDR1 MDHEN and CDR2 SYDVKM. The CDR3 has 13 residues. The CDR3 protein is CASSPSGANVLTF. DNA of the CDR3: TGTGCCAGCAGCCCCTCGGGGGCCAACGTCCTGACTTTC.

The rearrangement joins TRBV2 to TRBJ1-1; a weak D match, TRBD1 (5 bases). The CDR3 has 15 amino acids. Trimming cost V 3 bases and J 1 base, with 12 bases left between them. In germline, CDR1 is SNHLY, CDR2 FYNNEI. For the CDR3, the DNA is TGTGCCAGCAGTGATTCCAGGGCCAAGAACACTGAAGCTTTCTTT. Protein sequence: CASSDSRAKNTEAFF.

The chain joins TRBV2 to TRBJ2-1; TRBD2 agrees at 10 bases. The germline V gene has CDR1 SNHLY and CDR2 FYNNEI. Trimming cost V 2 bases and J 4 bases; bases outside gene matches: 14. The CDR3 spans 19 residues. The CDR3 region has the DNA TGTGCCAGCAGTGAACCGTTGGATAAAGCGGGGGGGGTATACAATGAGCAGTTCTTC. Translating gives CASSEPLDKAGGVYNEQFF. The variable domain in full, with the rest retrieved from reference TRBV2 and TRBJ2-1, is EPEVTQTPSHQVTQMGQEVILRCVPISNHLYFYWYRQILGQKVEFLVSFYNNEISEKSEIFDDQFSVERPDGSNFTLKIRSTKLEDSAMYFCASSEPLDKAGGVYNEQFFGPGTRLTVL.

This chain uses TRBV27 with TRBJ2-7, with TRBD1 as a possible D gene (7 bases). CDR3 length equals 15 residues. Trimming removed 4 bases from V and 4 bases from J, with 17 bases in between. Per germline, CDR1 MNHEY and CDR2 SMNVEV (reference sequence). CDR3 nucleotide sequence: TGTGCCAGCAGTTCCGGCACCAGGGGGAGGTACGAGCAGTACTTC. Translation gives CASSSGTRGRYEQYF.

J is TRBJ1-5 and V is TRBV15; 12 positions agree with TRBD1. This CDR3 spans 15 amino acids. With V trimmed by 4 bases and J by 6 bases, 4 bases remained unmatched. Germline lookup yields CDR1 LNHNV and CDR2 YYDKDF (reference sequence). This CDR3 reads CATSTGTGGGQPQHF. Written as DNA, the CDR3 is TGTGCCACCAGCACCGGGACAGGGGGCGGTCAGCCCCAGCATTTT.

The table lists this clone with a count of one. The CDR3 loop reads CSVRAGGRTDTQYF. DNA of the CDR3: TGCAGCGTGAGAGCGGGAGGGAGGACAGATACGCAGTATTTT. The chain joins TRBV29-1 to TRBJ2-3, with 10 bases identical to TRBD2. The length of the CDR3 is 14 residues. In germline, CDR1 is SQVTM, CDR2 ANQGSEA. Trimming at V came to 6 bases and at J to 3 bases, leaving 6 bases not matched to a gene.

The chain is built from TRBV10-3 and TRBJ1-3; no clear D. Trimming took off 3 bases at V and 4 bases at J, with 4 bases between the two ends. This CDR3 contains 12 residues. Germline CDR1 is ENHRY and CDR2 is SYGVKD. The CDR3 coding sequence is TGTGCCATCAGTGATTCGGGAAACACCATATATTTT. It is translated as CAISDSGNTIYF.

The genes are TRBV19 and TRBJ2-7, with no clear D. The CDR3 length is 14 residues. V was trimmed by 3 bases and J by 0 bases, leaving 9 bases between them. Germline values: CDR1 LNHDA, CDR2 SQIVND (reference sequence). The CDR3 protein is CASSIFIASYEQYF. The CDR3 nucleotides are TGTGCCAGTAGTATTTTTATTGCCTCCTACGAGCAGTACTTC.

The chain has TRBV5-6 and TRBJ1-5, with a tentative D call TRBD1 (5 bases). The CDR3 has 16 amino acids. Trimming left V 1 base short and J 9 bases short, with 20 bases between. Germline assignment: CDR1 SGHDT and CDR2 YYEEEE. The CDR3 loop reads CASSLFIQRDLTPQHF. The CDR3, as DNA: TGTGCCAGCAGCTTGTTTATTCAGCGGGACCTAACGCCCCAGCATTTT.

This sequence joins TRBV7-8 and TRBJ2-5; a weak D match, TRBD2 (6 bases). The CDR3 sequence is 14 residues long. V lost 5 bases, J lost 2 bases, and 12 bases lay in between. Germline V gene lookup returns CDR1 SGHVS and CDR2 FQNEAQ. CDR3 sequence reads: CASSPDAGQETQYF. In DNA, the CDR3 is TGTGCCAGCAGCCCCGATGCGGGGCAAGAGACCCAGTACTTC.

The chain recombines TRBV10-3 with TRBJ2-6; the D gene is possibly TRBD1 (7 bases). Germline values: CDR1 ENHRY, CDR2 SYGVKD. This CDR3 has 18 residues. Trimming removed 5 bases at V and 0 bases at J, with 17 bases between. The CDR3 DNA reads TGTGCCATCAGTCGGTTGGAGGGGGCAACCTCTGGGGCCAACGTCCTGACTTTC. This translates into CAISRLEGATSGANVLTF.

This clone was seen only a few times. V usage is TRBV7-8 and J usage is TRBJ2-3; possible D gene TRBD1, 8 bases. Germline V CDR1 and CDR2: SGHVS, FQNEAQ. Trimming stripped 7 bases from V and 6 bases from J, with 14 bases between. This CDR3 comprises 13 residues. This CDR3 reads CASNDRGGDTQYF. CDR3 bases: TGTGCCAGCAATGACAGGGGAGGGGATACGCAGTATTTT.

The genes are TRBV19 and TRBJ2-2; D gene ambiguous. Trimming left V 3 bases short and J 6 bases short, with 11 bases between. Germline CDR1 reads LNHDA; CDR2 reads SQIVND (reference sequence). This CDR3 is built from 14 residues. In DNA form, the CDR3 reads TGTGCCAGTAGTATTCGTAGCACGGCCGGGGAGCTGTTTTTT. Its protein is CASSIRSTAGELFF.

The V gene is TRBV19, the J gene TRBJ1-1; D gene uncertain. V lost 2 bases, J lost 2 bases, and 18 bases lay in between. Germline assignment: CDR1 LNHDA and CDR2 SQIVND (reference sequence). The CDR3 contains 17 residues. The chain's CDR3 is CASSISGLGYRNTEAFF. The CDR3 nucleotides read TGTGCCAGTAGTATATCAGGACTGGGGTATCGCAACACTGAAGCTTTCTTT.